This T cell receptor (beta chain) emerged from a study of blood T cells in healthy people across ages. General study points: When set beside aged donors, long-lived donors presented more naive CD4+ cells and higher diversity.

About this clonotype itself: Its antigen is not known.

Then a second PCR, running roughly 7 to 11 cycles, was carried out with a sample-barcoded 5' primer and a J-beta primer mix. TCRdb independently ran MiXCR on the 5' RACE reads; one entry per CDR3 protein. The table includes 1.5 million to 2 million distinct CDR3 sequences, about 31% detected once. The sequenced sample consisted of blood. The TCR was taken from a woman in her twenties or thirties in good health.

CDR3 nucleotides: TGTGCCAGCAGCCAAGGGGGACTCTCGCGGGATACGCAGTATTTT. The encoded protein is CASSQGGLSRDTQYF. The rearrangement joins TRBV3-1 to TRBJ2-3; the D gene is possibly TRBD2 (6 bases). The CDR3 covers 15 residues. Trimming took off 1 base at V and 6 bases at J, with 14 bases between the two ends. The germline V gene has CDR1 LGHDT and CDR2 YNNKEL (reference sequence).